This T cell receptor (beta chain) was found in a study of chemoradiotherapy in HPV16-positive cancers. Across the whole study: Candidate HPV-specific T-cell clones and common TCR motifs came from functional assays in a couple of HPV16-positive patients.

Concerning this clone: Its antigen remains unidentified.

The protocol was immunoSEQ multiplex PCR, while the TCRdb copy is restricted to in-frame clones and leaves out a portion. The sample includes just over 7,500 clones, around 83% seen only once; the top ten take 2.5% to 3%. Samples were taken several times over chemoradiotherapy. The CDR3 runs 15 residues. V dropped 3 bases and J dropped 1 base, with 12 bases sitting between them. The germline CDR1 and CDR2 sequences are SGHNT and YENEEA. Findings of the study overall: Non-HPV-specific T cells did not expand in tumors during treatment, whereas candidate HPV-specific clones and E7-related motifs did. Better recurrence-free survival went with HPV-responsive T-cell expansion in HPV16-positive patients.

The chain has TRBV11-3 and TRBJ1-1; D call uncertain. The source of this sequence is a human donor with HPV-associated anogenital cancer. Specimen: blood, collected from a patient who underwent chemoradiotherapy. CDR3: CASSFGGSGNTEAFF. In DNA form, the CDR3 reads TGTGCCAGCAGCTTTGGAGGTTCAGGGAACACTGAAGCTTTCTTT.